The 10 T cell receptor beta chains given below trace back to one sample, sequenced in a study of blood T cell repertoires in COVID-19. Using immunoSEQ multiplex PCR, the repertoire was profiled, and TCRdb retains in-frame clones only, with some absent. The data contain 250,000 or so clones, roughly 88% of them singletons. Sequenced input: peripheral blood. These receptors were collected from a woman aged 25-40 years with active or convalescent COVID-19.

The V call is TRBV10-3, the J call TRBJ1-4, with a tentative D call TRBD1 (5 bases). The CDR3 is 16 amino acids. The germline CDR1 and CDR2 sequences are ENHRY and SYGVKD. Trimming left V 3 bases short and J 7 bases short, with 18 bases between. CDR3 loop: CAISDQEQVVGEKLFF. The DNA of the CDR3 is TGTGCCATCAGTGATCAGGAACAGGTGGTTGGTGAAAAACTGTTTTTT.

The V gene is TRBV19, the J gene TRBJ1-1; maybe TRBD1 (6 bases). Trimming took 4 bases from V and 0 from J, leaving 9 bases between them. The CDR3 is made up of 14 amino acids. Germline CDR1 LNHDA, CDR2 SQIVND (reference sequence). CDR3 in DNA: TGTGCCAGTAGTAAGGGGGTTCTGAACACTGAAGCTTTCTTT. Its translation: CASSKGVLNTEAFF.

V gene TRBV6-5 combines with J gene TRBJ2-7; D might be TRBD1 (5 bases). This CDR3 comprises 13 residues. From germline, CDR1 is MNHEY and CDR2 SVGAGI. The V end lost 2 bases, the J end lost 5 bases, and 10 bases lay between the germline ends. In DNA, the CDR3 is TGTGCCAGCAGTTACGCAGGGTTCCACGAGCAGTACTTC. Translation gives CASSYAGFHEQYF.

The sample holds one count of this clone. The CDR3 protein is CATRDSYEQYF. The CDR3 nucleotides read TGTGCCACAAGGGACAGCTACGAGCAGTACTTC. The chain employs TRBV19 and TRBJ2-7, with TRBD1 matching over 7 bases. The germline CDR1 and CDR2 sequences are LNHDA and SQIVND (reference sequence). The CDR3 length is 11 residues. V dropped 10 bases and J dropped 3; count of bases not matched to a gene: 3.

The V gene is TRBV19, the J gene TRBJ2-7, with 9 bases fitting TRBD1. Germline-derived CDR1 and CDR2 are LNHDA and SQIVND (reference sequence). After removal of 3 bases from V and 2 bases from J, the junction contained 11 bases not matched to a gene. CDR3 length equals 17 residues. CDR3 DNA: TGTGCCAGTAGTATTAATCGACAGGGGGTTGCCCCCTACGAGCAGTACTTC. Encoded protein: CASSINRQGVAPYEQYF.

J is TRBJ2-6 and V is TRBV19; 10 bases are shared with TRBD1. With V trimmed by 1 base and J by 2 bases, 5 bases remained unmatched. Germline CDR1 LNHDA, CDR2 SQIVND (reference sequence). The CDR3 totals 18 residues. The CDR3 DNA follows: TGTGCCAGTAGTATAGGTCCCGGGACAGGGGCTGGGGCCAACGTCCTGACTTTC. It specifies CASSIGPGTGAGANVLTF.

This chain joins TRBV19 and TRBJ1-5; 9 bases align to TRBD1. This CDR3 has 16 residues. Germline assignment: CDR1 LNHDA and CDR2 SQIVND (reference sequence). J was trimmed by 2 bases and V by 1 base; bases with no gene match: 3. The CDR3 loop reads CASSIVTGGRNQPQHF. The CDR3 DNA reads as TGTGCCAGTAGTATAGTCACAGGGGGCCGCAATCAGCCCCAGCATTTT.

In its sample, this clone was seen a few times. The chain links TRBV7-9 to TRBJ1-3; D is unclear. V lost 4 bases to trimming and J lost 0 bases, with 7 bases between them. Germline CDR1 is SEHNR and CDR2 is FQNEAQ (reference sequence). The CDR3 covers 14 residues. CDR3 protein: CASSSLSSGNTIYF. CDR3 sequence (DNA): TGTGCCAGCAGCTCCCTAAGCTCTGGAAACACCATATATTTT.

The rearrangement links TRBV14 to TRBJ1-4; 9 bases are shared with TRBD1. Germline assignment: CDR1 SGHDN and CDR2 FVKESK. J gave up 7 bases and V 4 bases, and 10 bases lay outside the gene matches. This CDR3 spans 16 amino acids. CDR3: CASSPDRGWLVEKLFF. The CDR3 region has the DNA TGTGCCAGCAGCCCGGACAGGGGTTGGTTGGTTGAAAAACTGTTTTTT.

The V and J genes are TRBV27 and TRBJ2-5, with no clear D. This CDR3 has 13 amino acids. The germline gives CDR1 MNHEY, CDR2 SMNVEV (reference sequence). The germline V and J ends were trimmed by 4 bases and 2 bases, with 8 bases remaining between them. DNA of the CDR3: TGTGCCAGCAGTTCAAGACTGCAAGAGACCCAGTACTTC. It specifies CASSSRLQETQYF.